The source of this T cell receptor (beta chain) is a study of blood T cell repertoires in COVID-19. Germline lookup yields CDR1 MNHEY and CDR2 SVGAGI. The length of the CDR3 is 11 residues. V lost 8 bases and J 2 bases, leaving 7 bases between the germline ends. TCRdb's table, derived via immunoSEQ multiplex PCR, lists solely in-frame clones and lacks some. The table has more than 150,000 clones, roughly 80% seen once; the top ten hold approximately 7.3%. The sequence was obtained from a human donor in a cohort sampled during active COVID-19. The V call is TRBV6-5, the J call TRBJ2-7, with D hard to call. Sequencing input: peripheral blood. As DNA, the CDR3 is TGTGCCAGCCGGTTTACCTACGAGCAGTACTTC. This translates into CASRFTYEQYF.